These 9 T cell receptor beta chains came from one sample sequenced in a study of T cell repertoires in aging, cancer and after chemotherapy. TRB rearrangements spanning V, D and J were amplified using mixed TRB-A/B primers. TCRdb re-called the multiplex PCR reads through MiXCR, storing one row per CDR3 protein. Among approximately 1,300 distinct CDR3 sequences, around 21% were seen once, and the ten largest hold about 60%. The template was genomic DNA from peripheral blood, not RNA. Sequenced: blood. The receptors derive from a human donor with a solid tumor.

About this clonotype: This may be a read error: a much more frequent sequence differs by one nucleotide. This chain links TRBV19 with TRBJ2-1; 9 nucleotides match TRBD2. V shed 3 bases, J shed 6 bases, and the junction held 3 bases outside the gene matches. CDR3 length equals 14 residues. Per germline, CDR1 LNHDA and CDR2 SQIVND (reference sequence). Here the CDR3 DNA reads TGTGCCAGTAGTATGGGACTAGCTAGCAATGAGCAGTTCTTC. This gives the protein CASSMGLASNEQFF.

This chain connects TRBV6-2 or TRBV6-3 to TRBJ1-1; D is uncertain. The V and J ends lost 6 bases and 11 bases respectively, with 13 bases between them. The CDR3 runs 11 residues. Per the germline V gene, CDR1 is MNHEY and CDR2 is SVGEGT. The chain's CDR3 is CASSRERWAFF. CDR3 nucleotides: TGTGCCAGCAGCCGTGAACGGTGGGCTTTCTTT.

The chain uses TRBV5-4 and TRBJ1-1, with D possibly TRBD1 on 5 matching bases. Trimming removed 4 bases at V and 1 base at J, with 17 bases between. The CDR3 contains 16 residues. Germline V gives CDR1 SGHNT, CDR2 YYREEE (reference sequence). The chain's CDR3 is CASSSPPGHPNTEAFF. In nucleotides, the CDR3 is TGTGCCAGCAGCAGCCCACCCGGACATCCGAACACTGAAGCTTTCTTT. Using reference TRBV5-4 and TRBJ1-1 for the parts outside the CDR3, the full variable domain is ETGVTQSPTHLIKTRGQQVTLRCSSQSGHNTVSWYQQALGQGPQFIFQYYREEENGRGNFPPRFSGLQFPNYSSELNVNALELDDSALYLCASSSPPGHPNTEAFFGQGTRLTVV.

Only a few counts were recorded for this clonotype. This rearrangement joins TRBV20-1 to TRBJ1-2, with TRBD1 matching 12 bases. In germline, CDR1 is DFQATT, CDR2 SNEGSKA (reference sequence). After removal of 0 bases from V and 2 bases from J, the junction contained 10 bases not matched to a gene. The CDR3 has 18 amino acids. The CDR3 reads CSARDPGTGGFKNYGYTF. CDR3 coding DNA: TGCAGTGCTAGAGACCCCGGGACAGGGGGCTTTAAAAACTATGGCTACACCTTC.

This clonotype is labeled medium-sized. This rearrangement joins TRBV5-4 to TRBJ1-1, with D unresolved. Germline loops: CDR1 SGHNT, CDR2 YYREEE (reference sequence). This CDR3 has 15 amino acids. V lost 0 bases and J lost 7, with 16 bases in between. The CDR3 DNA reads as TGTGCCAGCAGCTTGGCGCTGGCAGAGGCTTATGAAGCTTTCTTT. As protein: CASSLALAEAYEAFF. Looking up the rest from reference TRBV5-4 and TRBJ1-1 gives the full variable domain: ETGVTQSPTHLIKTRGQQVTLRCSSQSGHNTVSWYQQALGQGPQFIFQYYREEENGRGNFPPRFSGLQFPNYSSELNVNALELDDSALYLCASSLALAEAYEAFFGQGTRLTVV.

The sample holds a few counts of this clonotype. This chain joins TRBV11-2 and TRBJ1-1, with D tentatively TRBD1 (5 bases). Germline CDR1 is SGHAT and CDR2 is FQNNGV. V was trimmed by 5 bases and J by 3 bases, leaving 16 bases between them. The CDR3 contains 15 residues. This CDR3 reads CASSAPGKGYTEAFF. In nucleotides, the CDR3 is TGTGCCAGCAGCGCACCAGGGAAGGGGTACACTGAAGCTTTCTTT.

The gene calls are TRBV5-8 and TRBJ2-1; TRBD2 matches 9 bases. This CDR3 is 17 amino acids long. V was pared by 0 bases and J by 0 bases, with 4 bases of the junction left unmatched. Germline V gene data show CDR1 as SGHTS and CDR2 as YDEGEE. In DNA form, the CDR3 reads TGTGCCAGCAGCTTGGGGACTAGCGTTAGCTCCTACAATGAGCAGTTCTTC. Translating gives CASSLGTSVSSYNEQFF.

J is TRBJ2-5 and V is TRBV13, with 7 nucleotides matching TRBD2. This CDR3 spans 17 amino acids. With V trimmed by 4 bases and J by 2 bases, 13 bases remained unmatched. Germline V gene lookup returns CDR1 PRHDT and CDR2 FYEKMQ (reference sequence). The CDR3 is CASSWISGAAEQETQYF. CDR3 bases: TGTGCCAGCAGCTGGATAAGCGGGGCGGCAGAACAAGAGACCCAGTACTTC.

To note about this clonotype: One end of the junction is discordant with germline, which a read error may explain. CDR3: CASNLGNGPDTQYF. DNA of the CDR3: TGTGCCAGCAACTTAGGAAACGGGCCAGATACGCAGTATTTT. The V call is TRBV11-2, the J call TRBJ2-3, with D hard to call. Per the germline V gene, CDR1 is SGHAT and CDR2 is FQNNGV. This CDR3 has 14 residues. Together with reference TRBV11-2 and TRBJ2-3, the CDR3 gives the full variable domain: EAGVAQSPRYKIIEKRQSVAFWCNPISGHATLYWYQQILGQGPKLLIQFQNNGVVDDSQLPKDRFSAERLKGVDSTLKIQPAKLEDSAVYLCASNLGNGPDTQYFGPGTRLTVL.